This T cell receptor (beta chain) is drawn from a study of shared clonotypes between healthy human individuals. TCRdb keeps only in-frame clones here, not all; method: immunoSEQ multiplex PCR. The sample has hundreds of thousands of clones; about 96% are singletons. CDR3 length equals 14 residues. Between the trimmed V and J ends, which lost 1 base and 6 bases, there was a span of 13 bases. CDR1 and CDR2 (germline): SGHAT, FQNNGV. V gene TRBV11-2 combines with J gene TRBJ2-7; D gene ambiguous. The sequencing sample was made of memory CD8+ T cells sorted from blood. The sample's subset: CD45RO+ cells pooled with CCR7-negative TemRA cells. The TCR sequence derives from a man aged 30 to 39 in good health. CDR3 nucleotide sequence: TGTGCCAGCAGCTTAGCCCCCGGCAATCGCGAGCAGTACTTC. Amino acids: CASSLAPGNREQYF. The full variable domain, completed using reference TRBV11-2 and TRBJ2-7, is EAGVAQSPRYKIIEKRQSVAFWCNPISGHATLYWYQQILGQGPKLLIQFQNNGVVDDSQLPKDRFSAERLKGVDSTLKIQPAKLEDSAVYLCASSLAPGNREQYFGPGTRLTVT.